These T cell receptor beta chains were read from a single sample in a study of post-analysis software for immune sequencing data. TCRdb reanalysed the PCR reads using MiXCR and keeps one entry per CDR3 protein. The sample holds hundreds of thousands of distinct CDR3 sequences, approximately 53% seen once. Sequencing input: blood. The receptor set was obtained from a girl aged 5-17 years with multiple sclerosis. CDR3s include the opening cysteine and the closing phenylalanine or tryptophan.

j_call v_call cdr3_aa
TRBJ2-3 TRBV29-1 CRVGGSTDTQYF
- TRBV29-1 CSVAGPFYEQYF
- TRBV5-6 CASSQMGQGAGETQYF
TRBJ2-5 TRBV6-1 CASKTGGRGETQYF
TRBJ1-2 TRBV10-3 CATGGGALGYGYTF
TRBJ2-1 TRBV20-1 CSARHHLLAGGRGNEQFF
TRBJ2-7 TRBV20-1 CSASDSAGAYEQYF
TRBJ2-3 TRBV5-4 CASTNERVMFTDTQYF
TRBJ1-2 TRBV10-3 CAITGQANYGYTF
TRBJ2-2 TRBV7-2 CASSQRGTANAGELFF
TRBJ1-2 TRBV12-3/TRBV12-4 CASSTGTGEYGYTF
TRBJ2-7 TRBV5-1 CASSSPTGASSYEQYF
TRBJ1-2 TRBV6-6 CATEGQGSNHGYTF
TRBJ2-1 TRBV5-1 CASTWTPSGRDNEQFF
TRBJ2-3 TRBV7-8 CASSLKAISLDTQYF
TRBJ2-3 TRBV7-3 CASSLTSSGASTDTQYF
TRBJ2-1 TRBV7-9 CASSPTDYNEQFF
TRBJ1-5 TRBV7-8 CASSAGTTNQPQHF
TRBJ2-7 TRBV5-1 CASSPARQGAHEQYF
TRBJ2-7 TRBV28 CASPPGQGAIGWHEQYF
TRBJ2-4 TRBV3-1 CASSPRPGEQYF
TRBJ2-3 TRBV20-1 CSARRLAGGPGDTQYF
TRBJ2-3 TRBV5-6 CASSLELAGSDTQYF
TRBJ2-3 TRBV7-3 CASSLTSTSLHTDTQYF
TRBJ1-4 TRBV7-2 CASRGPEKLFF
TRBJ1-4 TRBV6-6 CASSYSTGRQFREKLFF
TRBJ2-1 TRBV7-6 CASSPGASADNEQFF
TRBJ2-3 TRBV7-2 CASSLMGLAGPDTQYF
TRBJ2-5 TRBV7-9 CASSVLAEVQETQYF
TRBJ2-7 TRBV29-1 CSVRPGQGPSYEQYF
TRBJ2-7 TRBV4-1 CASSQGAAGVRGVYEQYF
TRBJ2-5 TRBV29-1 CSVEGALETQYF
TRBJ2-3 TRBV29-1 CSVRRQSSDTQYF
TRBJ2-3 TRBV12-3/TRBV12-4 CASSPRALGTDTQYF
TRBJ2-7 TRBV12-3/TRBV12-4 CASSQGRTYEQYF
TRBJ1-5 TRBV7-4 CASRLRQGPSNQPQHF
TRBJ2-5 TRBV6-5 CASRSTGGSGETQYF
- TRBV25-1 CASSKSRETQYF
TRBJ2-7 TRBV5-1 CASSWEGQGVSEQYF
TRBJ1-1 TRBV4-1 CASSQEGRGNTEAFF
TRBJ2-7 TRBV5-1 CASSLVVGTYEQYF
TRBJ1-6 TRBV5-1 CASSFSGTPSPLHF
TRBJ2-5 TRBV7-7 CAGSLVLAGAALETQYF
TRBJ2-3 TRBV7-3 CASSLGGGGVNNEQYF
TRBJ2-1 TRBV14 CASSQDGGTNYNEQFF
TRBJ2-7 TRBV6-1 CASSEFRGYEQYF
TRBJ2-5 TRBV5-1 CASTATAQQETQYF
TRBJ2-1 TRBV5-1 CASSLVAGDLEQFF
TRBJ2-1 TRBV28 CASRTLQGKQFF